Given below is one TCR beta chain in context. Profiling relied on immunoSEQ multiplex PCR, and the TCRdb table lists in-frame clones only, not all of them. Of under 200,000 clones listed, around nine tenths were seen once; the top ten hold around 3.5%. The data belong to a study of blood T cell repertoires in COVID-19. Germline V gene sequence: CDR1 SGHVS, CDR2 FQNEAQ. The CDR3 is 17 residues long. V lost 5 bases, J lost 1 base, and 18 bases lay in between. The sample consisted of peripheral blood. The TCR originated in a man in his sixties or seventies with acute or convalescent COVID-19. The rearrangement joins TRBV7-8 to TRBJ1-5; D is unclear. The CDR3 here is CASSATTGVRSNQPQHF. In nucleotides, the CDR3 is TGTGCCAGCAGCGCGACTACTGGGGTACGGAGCAATCAGCCCCAGCATTTT.